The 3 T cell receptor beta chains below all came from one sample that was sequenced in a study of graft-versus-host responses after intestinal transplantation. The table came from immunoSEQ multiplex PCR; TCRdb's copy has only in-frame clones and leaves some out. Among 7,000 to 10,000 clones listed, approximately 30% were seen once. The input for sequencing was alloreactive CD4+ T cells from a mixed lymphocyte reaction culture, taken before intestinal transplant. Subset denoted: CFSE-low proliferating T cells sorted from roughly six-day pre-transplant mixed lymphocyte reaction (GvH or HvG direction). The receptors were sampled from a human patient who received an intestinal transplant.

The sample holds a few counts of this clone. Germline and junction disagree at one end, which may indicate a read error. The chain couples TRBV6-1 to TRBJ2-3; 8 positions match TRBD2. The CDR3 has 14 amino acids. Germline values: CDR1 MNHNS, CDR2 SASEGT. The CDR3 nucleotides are TGTACCAGCAAGCGGGAGATCGTCACAGATACGCAGTATTTT. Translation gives CTSKREIVTDTQYF.

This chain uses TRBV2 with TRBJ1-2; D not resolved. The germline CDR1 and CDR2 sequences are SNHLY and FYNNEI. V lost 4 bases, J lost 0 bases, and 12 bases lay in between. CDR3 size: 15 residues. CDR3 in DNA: TGTGCCAGCAGTGGGGAGGTCCTAGCTAACTATGGCTACACCTTC. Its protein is CASSGEVLANYGYTF.

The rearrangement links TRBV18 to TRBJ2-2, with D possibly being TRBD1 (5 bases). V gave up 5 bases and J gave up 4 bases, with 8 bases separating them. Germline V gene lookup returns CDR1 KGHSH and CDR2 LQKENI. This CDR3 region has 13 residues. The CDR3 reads CASSSRVTGELFF. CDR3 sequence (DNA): TGTGCCAGCTCATCCAGGGTCACCGGGGAGCTGTTTTTT. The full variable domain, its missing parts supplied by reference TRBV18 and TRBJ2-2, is NAGVMQNPRHLVRRRGQEARLRCSPMKGHSHVYWYRQLPEEGLKFMVYLQKENIIDESGMPKERFSAEFPKEGPSILRIQQVVRGDSAAYFCASSSRVTGELFFGEGSRLTVL.